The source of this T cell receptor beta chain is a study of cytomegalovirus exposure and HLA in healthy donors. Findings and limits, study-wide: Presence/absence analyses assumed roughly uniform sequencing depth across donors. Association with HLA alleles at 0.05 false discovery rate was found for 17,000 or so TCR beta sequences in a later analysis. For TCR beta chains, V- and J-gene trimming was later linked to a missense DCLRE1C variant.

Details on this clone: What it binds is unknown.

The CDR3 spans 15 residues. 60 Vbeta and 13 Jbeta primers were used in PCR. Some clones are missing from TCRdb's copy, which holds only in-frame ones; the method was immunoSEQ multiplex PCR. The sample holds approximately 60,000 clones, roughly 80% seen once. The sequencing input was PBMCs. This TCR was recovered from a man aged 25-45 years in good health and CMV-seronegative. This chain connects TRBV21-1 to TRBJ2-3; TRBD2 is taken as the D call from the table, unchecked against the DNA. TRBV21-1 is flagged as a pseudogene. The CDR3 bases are TGTGCCAGCAGCAAAGAGGGGGGGCCGAGAGATACGCAGTATTTT. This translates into CASSKEGGPRDTQYF.